Below, one TCR beta chain is given with its context. What it binds is unknown. The sample originates from a study of monozygotic twins with inflammatory bowel disease. Study conclusions and caveats: The analysis failed to separate different T cell subtypes. Support for a single strong signal or clonotype associated with IBD was absent. Twin concordance left repertoire similarity unchanged, with limited power a possible explanation for this lack of difference.

The CDR3 has 17 amino acids. UMIs with a 6-nucleotide sample barcode were added by template switching. One entry per CDR3 protein, without DNA, is what TCRdb gives after re-calling the 5' RACE reads. The repertoire table contains around 380,000 distinct CDR3 sequences. The TCR was taken from a human donor with ulcerative colitis or Crohn's disease, or a healthy co-twin of an affected twin (not recorded which). Sequencing was done on a sample of blood. The chain combines TRBV12-3 or TRBV12-4 with TRBJ1-3; the D call from TCRdb, TRBD1, cannot be confirmed without DNA. The CDR3 spells CASSLGPPGGGGNTIYF.